A single sample is the source of the 28 T cell receptor beta chains below, sequenced in a study of regulatory T cells in long-lasting Graves disease. Researchers made TCR beta libraries by using iRepertoire HTBI primers and running Arm-PCR on CDR3 regions. TCRdb independently ran MiXCR on the multiplex PCR reads; one entry per CDR3 protein. In the table there are about 460,000 distinct CDR3 sequences, 11% to 15% of which are singletons. This sample's time point: newly diagnosed GD, antithyroid drugs for less than 3 months. Generation of the TCR library employed RNA extracted from PBMCs. The data were also submitted as part of a second study, on T cells in Graves' hyperthyroidism and ophthalmopathy.

The sequencing used peripheral blood mononuclear cells (PBMCs), collected at new diagnosis, from a patient treated with antithyroid drugs. The receptors were gathered from a woman aged 50 to 65 with Graves disease.

This clonotype was seen only a few times. The chain employs TRBV6-1 and TRBJ2-7; TRBD2 might be the D (6 bases). V shed 3 bases and J shed 9 bases, with 12 bases lying between them. CDR3 length: 12 amino acids. CDR1 MNHNS and CDR2 SASEGT come from the germline V gene. CDR3 coding DNA: TGTGCCAGCAGTGATTGGGGGGACGGGCAGTACTTC. This codes for CASSDWGDGQYF.

This clonotype was counted ten times or more. This rearrangement joins TRBV12-3 or TRBV12-4 to TRBJ1-6; 9 nucleotides match TRBD1. This CDR3 has 14 residues. Trimming at V came to 5 bases and at J to 7 bases, leaving 3 bases not matched to a gene. CDR3 protein: CASSRGQGNSPLHF. The CDR3, as DNA: TGTGCCAGCAGTCGCGGACAGGGGAATTCACCCCTCCACTTT.

This clonotype appeared a few times. The chain recombines TRBV7-8 with TRBJ1-5; tentative D call: TRBD1 (5 bases). V dropped 3 bases and J dropped 5 bases, with 11 bases sitting between them. In germline, CDR1 is SGHVS, CDR2 FQNEAQ. The CDR3 extends over 14 amino acids. The CDR3 region is CASSFSAGHQPQHF. CDR3 in DNA: TGTGCCAGCAGCTTTTCCGCGGGGCATCAGCCCCAGCATTTT.

This clonotype was seen ten or more times. This chain connects TRBV7-9 to TRBJ1-1; D is unclear. The V end was cut by 2 bases, the J end by 2 bases, with 9 bases between. From germline, CDR1 is SEHNR and CDR2 FQNEAQ (reference sequence). The CDR3 contains 14 residues. CDR3 region: CASSLSGGNTEAFF. The CDR3 DNA reads TGTGCCAGCAGCTTATCGGGCGGTAACACTGAAGCTTTCTTT.

The sample holds a few counts of this clonotype. This chain links TRBV19 with TRBJ2-7; D may be TRBD2 (6 bases). The V gene lost 0 bases and the J gene lost 4 bases, with 13 bases spanning the gap. Germline V lookup: CDR1 LNHDA, CDR2 SQIVND (reference sequence). CDR3 size: 15 residues. The CDR3 spells CASSIDVGGPYEQYF. CDR3 nucleotide sequence: TGTGCCAGTAGTATAGACGTGGGGGGACCTTACGAGCAGTACTTC.

CDR3 loop: CASSLYGNVRMNTEAFF. In DNA, the CDR3 is TGTGCCAGCAGTTTATACGGTAACGTTCGCATGAACACTGAAGCTTTCTTT. The rearrangement joins TRBV27 to TRBJ1-1; D is ambiguous. Germline CDR1 reads MNHEY; CDR2 reads SMNVEV (reference sequence). Trimming took off 1 base at V and 0 bases at J, with 15 bases between the two ends. This CDR3 is built from 17 residues.

This clonotype was recorded at least ten times. This rearrangement joins TRBV6-5 to TRBJ2-7; D may be TRBD1 (7 bases). From germline, CDR1 is MNHEY and CDR2 SVGAGI. The CDR3 is 15 amino acids. V lost 4 bases and J 2 bases, leaving 15 bases between the germline ends. In DNA form, the CDR3 reads TGTGCCAGCAGTTTCGACGGGGGACAGCCCTACGAGCAGTACTTC. This gives the protein CASSFDGGQPYEQYF.

The chain has TRBV27 and TRBJ2-1; 11 bases are a match to TRBD2. The CDR3 totals 15 residues. After removal of 4 bases from V and 7 bases from J, the junction contained 6 bases not matched to a gene. Germline V gene data show CDR1 as MNHEY and CDR2 as SMNVEV (reference sequence). CDR3 amino acids: CASSSGTSGQNEQFF. The CDR3, as DNA: TGTGCCAGCAGTTCTGGGACTAGCGGCCAAAATGAGCAGTTCTTC.

Concerning this clonotype: Mismatch with germline at one junction end may stem from a read error. The J gene is TRBJ2-1, the V gene TRBV5-1, with TRBD1 identical over 7 bases. This CDR3 comprises 13 residues. Germline V gene data show CDR1 as SGHRS and CDR2 as YFSETQ. The CDR3 here is CASSTGTDWPWVF. CDR3 DNA sequence: TGCGCCAGCAGCACAGGGACAGACTGGCCTTGGGTCTTC.

Note on this clonotype: The junction departs from the called germline gene at one end, perhaps through a read error. This chain joins TRBV12-3 or TRBV12-4 and TRBJ2-3, with 9 nucleotides matching TRBD2. The CDR3 is 15 amino acids. The CDR3 region has the DNA TGTGCCAGCAGTCTAGCGGGACCCGGCACAGATACGCAGTATTTT. It codes for CASSLAGPGTDTQYF.

Ten or more counts support this clonotype. This rearrangement joins TRBV3-1 to TRBJ2-1; D remains ambiguous. CDR1 LGHDT and CDR2 YNNKEL come from the germline V gene (reference sequence). This CDR3 is built from 11 residues. V lost 1 base to trimming and J lost 11 bases, with 6 bases between them. This chain's CDR3 is CASSQADQQFF. The CDR3 coding sequence is TGTGCCAGCAGCCAAGCCGACCAGCAGTTCTTC.

The genes are TRBV9 and TRBJ2-1; D assignment may be TRBD1 or TRBD2 (6 bases each). The CDR3 runs to 15 residues. The germline V gene has CDR1 SGDLS and CDR2 YYNGEE. V lost 0 bases to trimming and J lost 8 bases, with 15 bases between them. The CDR3 region has the DNA TGTGCCAGCAGCGTAGCCGGGGGCGGTTGGGATGAGCAGTTCTTC. Its translation: CASSVAGGGWDEQFF.

This clonotype came up many times. The chain recombines TRBV18 with TRBJ2-7, with D tentatively TRBD1 (6 bases). Trimming removed 3 bases from V and 3 bases from J, with 9 bases in between. CDR3 size: 13 residues. Germline-derived CDR1 and CDR2 are KGHSH and LQKENI. DNA of the CDR3: TGTGCCAGCTCACCGCAGGGGTACTACGAGCAGTACTTC. Protein product: CASSPQGYYEQYF.

J is TRBJ1-4 and V is TRBV28; D is unresolved. V lost 6 bases and J lost 5, with 13 bases in between. CDR3 length equals 14 residues. Germline lookup yields CDR1 MDHEN and CDR2 SYDVKM. This chain's CDR3 is CASSPYRENEKLFF. DNA of the CDR3: TGTGCCAGCAGCCCTTATCGTGAGAATGAAAAACTGTTTTTT. The full variable domain, its missing parts supplied by reference TRBV28 and TRBJ1-4, is DVKVTQSSRYLVKRTGEKVFLECVQDMDHENMFWYRQDPGLGLRLIYFSYDVKMKEKGDIPEGYSVSREKKERFSLILESASTNQTSMYLCASSPYRENEKLFFGSGTQLSVL.

This clonotype was observed a single time. The chain uses TRBV6-2 or TRBV6-3 and TRBJ2-7, with 9 positions matching TRBD2. This CDR3 spans 17 amino acids. The V segment lost 2 bases and the J segment 5 bases; nucleotides outside the gene matches: 13. Germline CDR1 MNHEY, CDR2 SVGEGT. CDR3 in DNA: TGTGCCAGCAGTTACAGCGCTGGAATAGCGGGAGTTAACGAGCAGTACTTC. Protein: CASSYSAGIAGVNEQYF.

This clonotype was seen at least ten times. The rearrangement joins TRBV12-3 or TRBV12-4 to TRBJ2-5; 7 bases are shared with TRBD2. Germline trimming cut 5 bases from V and 5 bases from J; bases unmatched to any gene: 11. CDR3 length equals 15 residues. The DNA for the CDR3 is TGTGCCAGCAGTCTACAACTAGCGTTTACGGAGACCCAGTACTTC. Translation gives CASSLQLAFTETQYF.

This clonotype was counted at least ten times. The V gene is TRBV3-1, the J gene TRBJ1-2; D uncertain. Trimming left V 4 bases short and J 4 bases short, with 13 bases between. The CDR3 length is 14 residues. In germline, CDR1 is LGHDT, CDR2 YNNKEL (reference sequence). Here the CDR3 reads CASSPGQIIYGYTF. DNA of the CDR3: TGTGCCAGCAGCCCCGGGCAGATAATCTATGGCTACACCTTC.

This clonotype has just a few counts. V is TRBV9 and J is TRBJ2-2; tentatively, D is TRBD2 (6 bases). The ends were cut back, 3 bases at V and 3 bases at J, with 15 bases in the middle. CDR3 length: 16 amino acids. The germline V gene encodes CDR1 SGDLS and CDR2 YYNGEE. The CDR3: CASSGGVLPDTGELFF. The CDR3 coding sequence is TGTGCCAGCAGCGGGGGGGTCCTCCCGGACACCGGGGAGCTGTTTTTT.

V gene TRBV10-2 combines with J gene TRBJ2-1; D ambiguous. Germline loops: CDR1 WSHSY, CDR2 SAAADI. V lost 6 bases to trimming and J lost 6 bases, with 9 bases between them. This CDR3 has 12 residues. CDR3: CASRGVSNEQFF. The CDR3 DNA reads as TGCGCCAGCAGGGGTGTGAGCAATGAGCAGTTCTTC.

This clonotype was recorded at least ten times. The genes are TRBV6-1 and TRBJ2-7, with unresolved D. Germline lookup yields CDR1 MNHNS and CDR2 SASEGT. Trimming left V 6 bases short and J 6 bases short, with 9 bases between. CDR3 length equals 11 residues. This chain's CDR3 is CASSSPAEQYF. CDR3 DNA: TGTGCCAGCAGCTCTCCTGCCGAGCAGTACTTC.

Ten or more counts support this clonotype. The chain recombines TRBV20-1 with TRBJ2-1; 14 bases agree with TRBD2. The CDR3 runs 15 residues. CDR1 DFQATT and CDR2 SNEGSKA come from the germline V gene (reference sequence). J was trimmed by 3 bases and V by 7 bases; bases with no gene match: 5. CDR3 region: CSGTGTSGSYNEQFF. The DNA for the CDR3 is TGCAGTGGGACCGGGACTAGCGGGAGCTACAATGAGCAGTTCTTC.

This clonotype turned up a few times. V gene TRBV18 combines with J gene TRBJ2-1; 9 bases map to TRBD2. Looked up from germline, CDR1 is KGHSH and CDR2 is LQKENI. CDR3 length equals 16 residues. J was trimmed by 4 bases and V by 4 bases; bases with no gene match: 8. CDR3 bases: TGTGCCAGCTCACTTTCTTCGACTAGCGGATACAATGAGCAGTTCTTC. Translated, it gives CASSLSSTSGYNEQFF.

The count of this clonotype is one. V gene TRBV4-1 combines with J gene TRBJ2-6; D not resolved. The V gene's germline CDR1 is MGHRA and CDR2 YSYEKL. The V gene lost 2 bases and the J gene lost 0 bases, with 14 bases spanning the gap. The CDR3 is 18 amino acids. CDR3 region: CASSQSSDSLSGANVLTF. The CDR3 DNA is TGCGCCAGCAGCCAATCATCAGACTCGCTCTCTGGGGCCAACGTCCTGACTTTC.

This clonotype has just a few counts. The chain couples TRBV7-2 to TRBJ2-1, with D tentatively TRBD2 (6 bases). The CDR3 sequence is 16 residues long. V lost 1 base, J lost 2 bases, and 12 bases lay in between. Germline loops: CDR1 SGHTA, CDR2 FQGNSA. The CDR3 sequence is CASSLEASETYNEQFF. The CDR3, as DNA: TGTGCCAGCAGCTTAGAGGCTAGCGAGACCTACAATGAGCAGTTCTTC.

The chain has TRBV7-3 and TRBJ2-4, with D unresolved. The CDR3 length is 13 residues. The germline CDR1 and CDR2 sequences are SGHTA and FQGTGA. Trimming took off 6 bases at V and 1 base at J, with 7 bases between the two ends. CDR3: CASSKGAKNIQYF. CDR3 in DNA: TGTGCCAGCAGTAAGGGCGCCAAAAACATTCAGTACTTC. Combining the CDR3 with reference TRBV7-3 and TRBJ2-4 gives the whole variable domain GAGVSQTPSNKVTEKGKYVELRCDPISGHTALYWYRQSLGQGPEFLIYFQGTGAADDSGLPNDRFFAVRPEGSVSTLKIQRTERGDSAVYLCASSKGAKNIQYFGAGTRLSVL.

This clonotype occurred a few times. The genes are TRBV6-2 or TRBV6-3 and TRBJ2-3; no firm D call. The CDR3 is 13 amino acids. Germline V gene sequence: CDR1 MNHEY, CDR2 SVGEGT. V was trimmed by 8 bases and J by 1 base, leaving 10 bases between them. As DNA, the CDR3 is TGTGCCAGCGTACCGACGCGCACAGATACGCAGTATTTT. It translates to CASVPTRTDTQYF.

This chain joins TRBV10-3 and TRBJ2-1; 13 positions match TRBD2. V was clipped by 8 bases and J by 12 bases; unmatched bases: 10. Germline-derived CDR1 and CDR2 are ENHRY and SYGVKD. This CDR3 is built from 14 residues. The CDR3 here is CAIGETSGRSGQFF. In DNA form, the CDR3 reads TGTGCCATCGGGGAGACTAGCGGGAGGTCCGGGCAGTTCTTC.

This clonotype was counted at least ten times. This chain connects TRBV11-2 to TRBJ2-1; possible D gene TRBD2, 5 bases. This CDR3 contains 12 residues. The ends were cut back, 8 bases at V and 8 bases at J, with 13 bases in the middle. Germline V gene lookup returns CDR1 SGHAT and CDR2 FQNNGV. The CDR3 region is CASEWGEDEQFF. CDR3 bases: TGTGCCAGCGAATGGGGAGAGGATGAGCAGTTCTTC.